This T cell receptor beta chain was recorded in a study of lymphopenia after photon versus proton radiotherapy. Whole-study results and caveats: Post-nadir diversity loss with photons came from oligoclonal expansion, particularly CD8+ Temra cells. Post-nadir TCR diversity decline inversely tracked overall survival among those who died. Only patients who died were analyzed for survival; proton advantage is unproven. Proton therapy kept repertoires fairly stable, unlike photons, which gained effector/memory cells.

Assay: immunoSEQ multiplex PCR; the TCRdb copy retains only in-frame clones and omits some. The sample lists approximately 150,000 clones; less than 90% were seen once. Note on this clone: The antigen remains unidentified.

The CDR3 contains 17 residues. V was clipped by 4 bases and J by 0 bases; unmatched bases: 9. Germline values: CDR1 SGHDT, CDR2 YYEEEE. The specimen comprised peripheral blood, sampled from a patient treated with photon-based radiotherapy. The chain combines TRBV5-6 with TRBJ2-5; 10 nucleotides align to TRBD2. The sequence was collected from a man aged 45-65 years with gastric cancer. The CDR3 bases are TGTGCCAGCAGCCTCGCCTCTAGCGGGGGTTACCAAGAGACCCAGTACTTC. Translation gives CASSLASSGGYQETQYF.